This is a list of T cell receptor beta chains from one sample in a study of blood T cell repertoires in COVID-19. TCRdb keeps only in-frame clones here, not all; method: immunoSEQ multiplex PCR. The repertoire holds more than 80,000 clones, with under 80% as singletons. Sequenced: peripheral blood. These receptors originate from an elderly woman with active or convalescent COVID-19. CDR3s include the opening cysteine and the closing phenylalanine or tryptophan. A D gene is named only where the DNA matches it firmly. Clone size, where shown, is once, few, many, or a class for clones that have expanded.

D: -
J: TRBJ1-3
size: -
V: TRBV18
CDR3: CASSPVAPYSGNTIYF
DNA: TGTGCCAGCTCACCAGTGGCCCCATACTCTGGAAACACCATATATTTT

D: -
J: TRBJ2-2
size: -
V: TRBV4-3
CDR3: CASSQDRQVPGELFF
DNA: TGCGCCAGCAGCCAAGATCGACAGGTCCCCGGGGAGCTGTTTTTT

D: -
J: TRBJ1-1
size: -
V: TRBV5-6
CDR3: CASSLASGNEAFF
DNA: TGTGCCAGCAGCTTGGCCTCAGGAAATGAAGCTTTCTTT

D: -
J: TRBJ2-2
size: -
V: TRBV19
CDR3: CASRTRAGELFF
DNA: TGTGCCAGTAGAACCCGGGCCGGGGAGCTGTTTTTT

D: -
J: TRBJ1-2
size: -
V: TRBV20-1
CDR3: CSAVGDYGYTF
DNA: TGCAGTGCGGTCGGGGACTATGGCTACACCTTC

D: -
J: TRBJ2-7
size: -
V: TRBV11-2
CDR3: CASSLRGSDSSYEQYF
DNA: TGTGCCAGCAGCTTACGTGGCTCGGACAGCTCCTACGAGCAGTACTTC

D: -
J: TRBJ2-5
size: -
V: TRBV5-1
CDR3: CASSYGTLQETQYF
DNA: TGCGCCAGCAGCTACGGGACTCTACAAGAGACCCAGTACTTC

D: -
J: TRBJ1-5
size: once
V: TRBV7-6
CDR3: CASSLYGNPQPQHF
DNA: TGTGCCAGCAGCTTATACGGTAATCCGCAGCCCCAGCATTTT

D: -
J: TRBJ1-6
size: once
V: TRBV7-6
CDR3: CASSLGGIEASPLHF
DNA: TGTGCCAGCAGCTTAGGAGGCATCGAGGCTTCACCCCTCCACTTT

D: -
J: TRBJ1-2
size: once
V: TRBV7-2
CDR3: CASSSVYGYTF
DNA: TGTGCCAGCAGCTCCGTCTATGGCTACACCTTC

D: TRBD2
J: TRBJ2-7
size: -
V: TRBV7-8
CDR3: CASSSTSGSSSYEQYF
DNA: TGTGCCAGCAGCTCAACTAGCGGGTCTAGCTCCTACGAGCAGTACTTC

D: TRBD1
J: TRBJ2-2
size: -
V: TRBV5-1
CDR3: CASSLGDRGTGELFF
DNA: TGCGCCAGCAGCTTGGGGGACAGGGGCACCGGGGAGCTGTTTTTT

D: -
J: TRBJ2-7
size: -
V: TRBV2
CDR3: CASRGDRQYEQYF
DNA: TGTGCCAGCAGAGGAGACCGCCAGTACGAGCAGTACTTC

D: TRBD1
J: TRBJ2-1
size: -
V: TRBV4-3
CDR3: CASSQDRGLYNEQFF
DNA: TGCGCCAGCAGCCAAGATAGGGGGCTCTACAATGAGCAGTTCTTC

D: -
J: TRBJ1-6
size: -
V: TRBV30
CDR3: CAWKPTASSYNSPLHF
DNA: TGTGCCTGGAAACCGACAGCTAGCTCCTATAATTCACCCCTCCACTTT

D: TRBD1
J: TRBJ1-4
size: -
V: TRBV6-1
CDR3: CASSAFLGQGGNEKLFF
DNA: TGTGCCAGCAGTGCCTTCCTCGGCCAGGGGGGCAATGAAAAACTGTTTTTT

D: TRBD1
J: TRBJ1-2
size: once
V: TRBV2
CDR3: CASSLATGANYGYTF
DNA: TGTGCCAGCAGTCTAGCGACAGGGGCTAACTATGGCTACACCTTC

D: TRBD1
J: TRBJ1-1
size: -
V: TRBV18
CDR3: CASSPQTGGRITEAFF
DNA: TGTGCCAGCTCACCTCAGACAGGGGGCCGTATCACTGAAGCTTTCTTT

D: TRBD1
J: TRBJ1-5
size: -
V: TRBV28
CDR3: CASTPGTGAQPQHF
DNA: TGTGCCAGCACCCCGGGGACAGGGGCTCAGCCCCAGCATTTT

D: TRBD2
J: TRBJ2-5
size: -
V: TRBV15
CDR3: CATSRDLGSGVQETQYF
DNA: TGTGCCACCAGCAGAGATCTGGGTAGCGGGGTCCAAGAGACCCAGTACTTC

D: TRBD1
J: TRBJ1-6
size: -
V: TRBV19
CDR3: CASRRQGNNSPLHF
DNA: TGTGCCAGTAGGAGACAGGGGAATAATTCACCCCTCCACTTT

D: TRBD2
J: TRBJ2-5
size: -
V: TRBV5-6
CDR3: CASSLDGLAGVGGAQYF
DNA: TGTGCCAGCAGCTTGGACGGACTAGCGGGGGTCGGGGGAGCCCAGTACTTC

D: -
J: TRBJ2-2
size: -
V: TRBV18
CDR3: CASSPRSGANTGELFF
DNA: TGTGCCAGCTCACCACGGTCGGGGGCGAACACCGGGGAGCTGTTTTTT

D: TRBD2
J: TRBJ2-3
size: -
V: TRBV3-1/TRBV3-2
CDR3: CASASGVFSDTQYF
DNA: TGTGCCAGCGCGAGCGGGGTGTTCTCAGATACGCAGTATTTT

D: TRBD1
J: TRBJ2-1
size: -
V: TRBV19
CDR3: CASSSHDRGNEQFF
DNA: TGTGCCAGTAGTAGCCACGACAGGGGCAATGAGCAGTTCTTC

D: -
J: TRBJ2-5
size: -
V: TRBV4-1
CDR3: CASSGIQYQETQYF
DNA: TGCGCCAGCAGCGGCATCCAGTACCAAGAGACCCAGTACTTC

D: TRBD1
J: TRBJ2-1
size: -
V: TRBV7-7
CDR3: CASSLAMGTGAGNEQFF
DNA: TGTGCTAGCAGCTTAGCTATGGGGACAGGGGCCGGAAATGAGCAGTTCTTC

D: -
J: TRBJ2-7
size: few
V: TRBV5-6
CDR3: CASSLGTTYEQYF
DNA: TGTGCCAGCAGCTTGGGGACAACCTACGAGCAGTACTTC

D: TRBD1
J: TRBJ2-7
size: -
V: TRBV2
CDR3: CASRGQASYEQYF
DNA: TGTGCCAGCAGAGGACAGGCATCCTACGAGCAGTACTTC

D: -
J: TRBJ2-7
size: -
V: TRBV11-2
CDR3: CASSLNRAFAYEQYF
DNA: TGTGCCAGCAGCTTAAACAGGGCCTTTGCCTACGAGCAGTACTTC

D: -
J: TRBJ2-1
size: -
V: TRBV6-5
CDR3: CASSNWGGGNEQFF
DNA: TGTGCCAGCAGTAACTGGGGAGGGGGGAATGAGCAGTTCTTC

D: TRBD1
J: TRBJ1-2
size: -
V: TRBV3-1/TRBV3-2
CDR3: CASSLGQGNYGYTF
DNA: TGTGCCAGCAGTCTCGGACAGGGGAACTATGGCTACACCTTC

D: -
J: TRBJ2-3
size: -
V: TRBV28
CDR3: CASSSGGTDTQYF
DNA: TGTGCCAGCAGTTCTGGAGGGACAGATACGCAGTATTTT

D: -
J: TRBJ1-2
size: -
V: TRBV15
CDR3: CATSRGDKANYGYTF
DNA: TGTGCCACCAGCAGAGGAGACAAAGCTAACTATGGCTACACCTTC

D: -
J: TRBJ2-7
size: -
V: TRBV19
CDR3: CASSIVGQPHYEQYF
DNA: TGTGCCAGTAGTATAGTCGGACAGCCCCACTACGAGCAGTACTTC

D: TRBD2
J: TRBJ2-6
size: -
V: TRBV6-2/TRBV6-3
CDR3: CASSRILAGSRPNSGANVLTF
DNA: TGTGCCAGCAGTAGAATATTAGCGGGGAGTCGTCCTAACTCTGGGGCCAACGTCCTGACTTTC

D: TRBD2
J: TRBJ2-2
size: -
V: TRBV7-8
CDR3: CASSREGLAGATGELFF
DNA: TGTGCCAGCAGCCGAGAGGGACTAGCGGGGGCCACCGGGGAGCTGTTTTTT

D: -
J: TRBJ2-7
size: -
V: TRBV29-1
CDR3: CSVAMGLTYEQYF
DNA: TGCAGCGTTGCGATGGGCCTCACGTACGAGCAGTACTTC

D: -
J: TRBJ2-7
size: -
V: TRBV2
CDR3: CASSEQGGSYEQYF
DNA: TGTGCCAGCAGTGAACAGGGAGGTTCCTACGAGCAGTACTTC

D: -
J: TRBJ2-5
size: -
V: TRBV28
CDR3: CASSHSRTEKETQYF
DNA: TGTGCCAGCAGTCATAGTAGGACAGAAAAAGAGACCCAGTACTTC

D: -
J: TRBJ1-4
size: -
V: TRBV6-6
CDR3: CASSYEGGEKLFF
DNA: TGTGCCAGCAGTTACGAGGGTGGGGAAAAACTGTTTTTT

D: -
J: TRBJ1-1
size: -
V: TRBV6-5
CDR3: CASSYSERGTEAFF
DNA: TGTGCCAGCAGTTACTCAGAAAGGGGCACTGAAGCTTTCTTT

D: TRBD2
J: TRBJ2-3
size: -
V: TRBV5-4
CDR3: CASSLDLAGAEDTQYF
DNA: TGTGCCAGCAGCCTGGACCTAGCGGGGGCTGAGGATACGCAGTATTTT

D: TRBD2
J: TRBJ2-5
size: -
V: TRBV11-2
CDR3: CASSLDPSGGAGYF
DNA: TGTGCCAGCAGCTTAGATCCTAGCGGGGGGGCCGGGTACTTC

D: TRBD1
J: TRBJ2-2
size: -
V: TRBV4-3
CDR3: CASSRDRANTGELFF
DNA: TGCGCCAGCAGCCGAGACAGGGCGAACACCGGGGAGCTGTTTTTT

D: TRBD2
J: TRBJ2-3
size: -
V: TRBV4-1
CDR3: CASSQAASGGADTDTQYF
DNA: TGCGCCAGCAGCCAAGCGGCTAGCGGGGGGGCCGACACAGATACGCAGTATTTT

D: -
J: TRBJ2-7
size: few
V: TRBV5-4
CDR3: CASSLTMGTLSYEQYF
DNA: TGTGCCAGCAGCTTGACCATGGGGACTCTCTCCTACGAGCAGTACTTC